This T cell receptor beta chain was recorded in a study of blood T cells in healthy people across ages. Per sample, extraction of total RNA gave at least 6 micrograms in every case. This CDR3 contains 14 residues. Germline lookup yields CDR1 LGHNT and CDR2 FRNRAP. With 1 base removed from V and 7 bases from J, the gap between germline ends came to 13 bases. Concerning this clonotype itself: The target antigen is unknown.

With a J-beta primer mix and a sample-barcoded 5' primer, a second PCR ran roughly 7 to 11 cycles. TCRdb reprocessed the 5' RACE reads via MiXCR and lists one record per CDR3 protein. The table shows about 1,500,000 distinct CDR3 sequences, with about 43% occurring only once. Study-wide points: The study regarded diversity estimates from one million T cells as underestimates. PBMCs that were unsorted prevented a conclusive naive versus antigen-experienced comparison. In the absence of known donor CMV status, changes in expanded clonotypes were possibly confounded.

Sequencing was done on a sample of blood. V is TRBV12-5 and J is TRBJ1-1; D call uncertain. The receptor's source is a woman between 18 and 29 years old in good health. Written as DNA, the CDR3 is TGTGCTAGTGGTTTGGGGGCGTACTATGATGAAGCTTTCTTT. Protein sequence: CASGLGAYYDEAFF.